Listed below are T cell receptor beta chains from one sample, sequenced in a study of T cell responses to AZD1222 COVID-19 vaccine. The protocol was immunoSEQ multiplex PCR, while the TCRdb copy is restricted to in-frame clones and leaves out a portion. The table shows 83,000 or so clones, with 88% occurring only once. The source material was peripheral blood, sampled on day 0 of MenACWY control vaccination. The receptors originated from an adult in good health. Each CDR3 is given with its conserved first and last residue. The D gene is left open where the match is weak. Size is stated for part of the rows, as once, few or many counts, or as a class when the clone is expanded.

>TRBJ1-5|TRBV28|NA|NA
CASTTDRFQPQHF
TGTGCCAGCACCACGGACAGATTTCAGCCCCAGCATTTT
>TRBJ2-7|TRBV10-3|NA|TRBD2
CAISEAGEGEQYF
TGTGCCATCAGTGAGGCGGGAGAAGGCGAGCAGTACTTC
>TRBJ2-2|TRBV5-8|NA|NA
CASSLVTGVTNRELFF
TGTGCCAGCAGCTTAGTTACCGGGGTAACCAACCGGGAGCTGTTTTTT
>TRBJ1-4|TRBV28|NA|NA
CASSLGQPNEKLFF
TGTGCCAGCAGTTTAGGGCAGCCTAATGAAAAACTGTTTTTT
>TRBJ1-2|TRBV5-1|few|TRBD1
CASSVDRGQDYGYTF
TGCGCCAGCAGCGTAGACAGGGGGCAGGACTATGGCTACACCTTC
>TRBJ2-7|TRBV9|NA|NA
CASSRRDGSYEQYF
TGTGCCAGCAGCCGGCGGGACGGGAGCTACGAGCAGTACTTC
>TRBJ1-4|TRBV7-2|NA|NA
CASSSQDEGEKLFF
TGTGCCAGCAGCTCCCAGGACGAGGGGGAAAAACTGTTTTTT
>TRBJ1-5|TRBV6-2/TRBV6-3|NA|NA
CASSYSSMGTQPQHF
TGTGCCAGCAGTTACTCGAGTATGGGAACTCAGCCCCAGCATTTT
>TRBJ2-6|TRBV28|NA|NA
CASSLRPGVTGANVLTF
TGTGCCAGCAGTTTACGACCTGGTGTGACTGGGGCCAACGTCCTGACTTTC
>TRBJ2-4|TRBV28|NA|NA
CASSPGGAAKNIQYF
TGTGCCAGCAGCCCTGGGGGGGCTGCCAAAAACATTCAGTACTTC
>TRBJ2-1|TRBV27|NA|NA
CASSFGSSYNEQFF
TGTGCCAGCAGTTTCGGGAGCTCCTACAATGAGCAGTTCTTC
>TRBJ2-1|TRBV21-1|NA|NA
CASSKPGLARNEQFF
TGTGCCAGCAGCAAACCGGGACTAGCGAGAAATGAGCAGTTCTTC
>TRBJ1-2|TRBV19|NA|TRBD1
CASSMRDRDRGYTF
TGTGCCAGTAGTATGCGGGACAGGGACCGAGGCTACACCTTC
>TRBJ2-1|TRBV4-3|NA|NA
CASSQEWREPYNEQFF
TGCGCCAGCAGCCAAGAATGGAGGGAGCCCTACAATGAGCAGTTCTTC
>TRBJ2-7|TRBV11-2|NA|TRBD2
CASSLVIELAGGPYEQYF
TGTGCCAGCAGCTTAGTCATTGAGCTAGCGGGAGGTCCCTACGAGCAGTACTTC
>TRBJ2-2|TRBV11-3|NA|TRBD2
CASSSTSGIYTGELFF
TGTGCCAGCAGCTCTACTAGCGGGATTTACACCGGGGAGCTGTTTTTT
>TRBJ1-5|TRBV28|NA|NA
CASTLGGGNQPQHF
TGTGCCAGCACTCTCGGAGGGGGCAATCAGCCCCAGCATTTT
>TRBJ2-7|TRBV6-5|NA|TRBD1
CASSYHNRGPSYEQYF
TGTGCCAGCAGTTACCATAACAGGGGCCCCTCCTACGAGCAGTACTTC
>TRBJ2-1|TRBV10-3|NA|TRBD2
CAIGLREANEQFF
TGTGCCATAGGCCTCCGGGAGGCTAATGAGCAGTTCTTC
>TRBJ2-2|TRBV3-1/TRBV3-2|NA|NA
CASSQATTGELFF
TGTGCCAGCAGCCAAGCAACCACCGGGGAGCTGTTTTTT
>TRBJ1-4|TRBV4-3|NA|NA
CASSYRPGAALFEKLFF
TGCGCCAGCAGCTACCGGCCGGGGGCAGCTCTGTTTGAAAAACTGTTTTTT
>TRBJ1-1|TRBV13|NA|NA
CASSPRRPLEAEAFF
TGTGCCAGCAGCCCCCGTAGACCCCTCGAGGCTGAAGCTTTCTTT
>TRBJ1-4|TRBV7-9|NA|NA
CASSPRDSRYNEKLFF
TGTGCCAGCAGCCCCCGAGACAGCCGTTATAATGAAAAACTGTTTTTT
>TRBJ2-5|TRBV28|NA|NA
CASSSGTGVTSGDQETQYF
TGTGCCAGCAGTTCCGGGACAGGGGTGACTAGCGGGGATCAAGAGACCCAGTACTTC
>TRBJ1-1|TRBV6-5|NA|NA
CASSLGQNTEAFF
TGTGCCAGCAGCCTCGGACAGAACACTGAAGCTTTCTTT
>TRBJ2-3|TRBV19|NA|NA
CASSISRDNRATQYF
TGTGCCAGTAGTATTTCTCGGGACAATCGGGCTACGCAGTATTTT
>TRBJ2-2|TRBV7-9|NA|NA
CASSTRTGTPNTGELFF
TGTGCCAGCAGCACCCGAACCGGGACACCGAACACCGGGGAGCTGTTTTTT